This entry lists 4 T cell receptor beta chains sequenced from one sample in a study of shared T cell receptors in the human thymus. Produced via immunoSEQ multiplex PCR; TCRdb's table is partial and in-frame only. This sample has 450,000 to 650,000 clones, with around three quarters found just once. The sample also formed part of further work on human thymus T cells.

The sample taken for sequencing was thymocytes. These receptors came from a boy in the first two years of life with a congenital heart defect.

The chain joins TRBV6-5 to TRBJ2-7; the D is unclear. The CDR3 runs 16 residues. Germline assignment: CDR1 MNHEY and CDR2 SVGAGI. V lost 0 bases to trimming and J lost 7 bases, with 19 bases between them. The CDR3 protein is CASSYSNSPLSWEQYF. In DNA form, the CDR3 reads TGTGCCAGCAGTTACTCAAACTCCCCCCTGAGCTGGGAGCAGTACTTC.

This chain uses TRBV29-1 with TRBJ1-4; the D is unclear. The CDR3 length is 15 residues. Germline V gives CDR1 SQVTM, CDR2 ANQGSEA. Trimming took off 0 bases at V and 3 bases at J, with 11 bases between the two ends. The CDR3 coding sequence is TGCAGCGTTGAAGAGACCGGGATCCCTAATGAAAAACTGTTTTTT. Protein: CSVEETGIPNEKLFF.

The genes are TRBV4-1 and TRBJ2-3; 14 bases map to TRBD2. Germline assignment: CDR1 MGHRA and CDR2 YSYEKL. CDR3 length equals 21 residues. V trimming: 1 base; J trimming: 3 bases; junction bases outside the gene matches: 15. CDR3 loop: CASSQVRGLAGVIVGTDTQYF. CDR3 sequence (DNA): TGCGCCAGCAGCCAAGTCCGGGGACTAGCGGGAGTCATTGTAGGGACAGATACGCAGTATTTT.

The chain couples TRBV25-1 to TRBJ2-2; 7 bases line up with TRBD1. The CDR3 consists of 14 residues. Trimming at V came to 4 bases and at J to 7 bases, leaving 6 bases not matched to a gene. Germline assignment: CDR1 MGHDK and CDR2 SYGVNS. The CDR3 nucleotides read TGTGCCAGCAGTGGGCAACAGGGGAACGGGGAGCTGTTTTTT. Its protein product is CASSGQQGNGELFF.